This T cell receptor beta chain was found in a study of response to subunit inactivated influenza vaccine. Regarding the study as a whole: Authors suggested that a seasonal influenza vaccination recruits few new T cells each time.

As concerns this clonotype: Its antigen is as yet unknown.

TCRdb redid the calling of the RT-PCR reads with MiXCR, one entry per CDR3 protein. The sample contains about 240,000 distinct CDR3 sequences, 12% of which appear only once. This sequence originates from a man aged 45 to 65 who received an inactivated influenza vaccine. The sample here was non-naive T cells sorted from PBMCs, taken around two weeks before vaccination.

In DNA, the CDR3 is TGTGCCAGCCATGGAGGCGGGAGCTACAATGAGCAGTTCTTC. Residues: CASHGGGSYNEQFF. This chain joins TRBV6-1 and TRBJ2-1, with 7 bases fitting TRBD2. The trim removed 8 bases at V and 3 bases at J, leaving 7 bases unmatched. Germline assignment: CDR1 MNHNS and CDR2 SASEGT. The CDR3 totals 14 residues.